This T cell receptor beta chain was captured by sequencing in a study of control samples from healthy donors and cancer patients. The assay was immunoSEQ multiplex PCR, and TCRdb's table has in-frame clones only and misses some. This sample has 100,000 to 150,000 clones; about 90% occur once, and the top ten carry 6% to 9.5%. This CDR3 is built from 18 residues. CDR1 is SGHRS and CDR2 is YFSETQ in the germline V gene. V lost 0 bases to trimming and J lost 0 bases, with 18 bases between them. The chain employs TRBV5-1 and TRBJ1-1, with D perhaps matching TRBD1 (5 bases). This receptor was identified in a man aged 45-65 years with head and neck cancer. The sequenced material came from PBMCs. The CDR3 sequence: CASSLAGQGGRMNTEAFF. CDR3 in DNA: TGCGCCAGCAGCTTGGCTGGCCAGGGAGGGAGAATGAACACTGAAGCTTTCTTT.